Listed below are T cell receptor beta chains from one sample, sequenced in a study of cytomegalovirus exposure and HLA in healthy donors. Produced via immunoSEQ multiplex PCR; TCRdb's table is partial and in-frame only. The sample comprises 150,000 to 200,000 clones, around 80% of which are singletons, and 1.4% rests with the top ten. Sample: PBMCs. All receptors derive from a male donor in good health and CMV-seronegative. The CDR3 runs from the conserved cysteine through the conserved F or W. The size of a clone is reported for some rows only, either as once, few or many, or as a class for expanded clones.

J,size,V,CDR3
TRBJ1-3,.,TRBV7-2,CASSSDRAGNTIYF
TRBJ2-1,once,TRBV7-2,CASSNSPSGEQFF
TRBJ2-7,.,TRBV28,CASRSSGRGHEQYF
TRBJ1-1,.,TRBV4-3,CASSMGGGTEAFF
TRBJ1-1,.,TRBV5-1,CASSFPRDTEAFF
TRBJ2-3,.,TRBV29-1,CSTKRGPTGDTQYF
TRBJ2-1,.,TRBV9,CASSVSHNEQFF
TRBJ2-2,.,TRBV7-9,CASSRTGQAGELFF
TRBJ2-7,.,TRBV19,CASSLRDSFYEQYF
TRBJ2-7,.,TRBV21-1,CASSKEGGTASYEQYF
TRBJ1-5,.,TRBV28,CASSSGVQPQHF
TRBJ1-4,few,TRBV4-1,CASSQFYRITNEKLFF
TRBJ2-7,.,TRBV7-2,CASSFRYEQYF
TRBJ1-1,.,TRBV6-4,CASRNRTGGTEAFF
TRBJ1-5,.,TRBV28,CASSLFRGRIQPQHF
TRBJ1-1,.,TRBV4-3,CASSQDQGSVTEAFF
TRBJ1-2,.,TRBV14,CASSQAVNYGYTF
TRBJ1-5,.,TRBV7-9,CASSLGGRDQPQHF
TRBJ1-2,.,TRBV7-3,CASSDRTGIGPGYTF
TRBJ2-1,.,TRBV14,CASSHGQGAQNEQFF
TRBJ2-7,once,TRBV11-3,CASRRSRAYEQYF
TRBJ1-1,few,TRBV14,CASSQVSGYTEAFF
TRBJ2-1,.,TRBV4-1,CASSQVDMGLAASNEQFF
TRBJ1-5,.,TRBV18,CASSPAGGRSNQPQHF
TRBJ2-1,.,TRBV19,CASSIGRGSLGEQFF
TRBJ2-1,.,TRBV28,CASSQDLALSYNEQFF
TRBJ2-1,.,TRBV7-8,CASSLSWGQGLNEQFF
TRBJ2-3,.,TRBV6-6,CASSYFSSDTQYF